This T cell receptor (beta chain) was captured by sequencing in a study of CD8 T cells in ankylosing spondylitis. Notes on the study in general: Ankylosing spondylitis blood appeared to carry a characteristic TCR beta motif of 7 or 8 highly homologous variants.

CDR1 and CDR2 from the germline V gene are MNHNS and SASEGT. The CDR3 has 17 amino acids. The germline V and J ends were trimmed by 4 bases and 2 bases, with 15 bases remaining between them. As concerns this clonotype: The antigen is not known.

One entry per CDR3 protein, called by TCRdb with MiXCR from the 5' RACE reads. In the table there are some 220,000 distinct CDR3 sequences, 7% to 8% of which are singletons. The chain combines TRBV6-1 with TRBJ2-6; TRBD1 is a possible D gene (6 bases). The source material was blood, either unsorted or a sorted T cell fraction (not recorded which). The TCR sequence derives from a male donor with ankylosing spondylitis. DNA for the CDR3: TGTGCCAGCAGTGGACCGAATAAGGGGGCTGGGGCCAACGTCCTGACTTTC. It specifies CASSGPNKGAGANVLTF.